This T cell receptor beta chain was identified during a study of cytomegalovirus exposure and HLA in healthy donors. The wider study: Of all 400 or so donors who were genotyped, roughly 81% belonged to the Caucasian-associated ancestry cluster.

This CDR3 comprises 14 residues. Per the germline V gene, CDR1 is SGHRS and CDR2 is YFSETQ. V shed 4 bases and J 7 bases; nucleotides not matched to a gene: 6. There are a few counts of this clone. Its specificity is not known. The PCR was carried out with 60 Vbeta primers and 13 Jbeta primers. The protocol was immunoSEQ multiplex PCR, while the TCRdb copy is restricted to in-frame clones and leaves out a portion. The table shows fewer than 200,000 clones, with around 88% occurring only once. Study conclusions and caveats: In vitro testing confirmed three CMV-associated chains as specific for CMV antigens.

Source material: PBMCs. V and J are TRBV5-1 and TRBJ1-5, with TRBD1 identical over 9 bases. The TCR was taken from a woman in her twenties or thirties in good health and CMV-seronegative. For the CDR3, the DNA is TGCGCCAGCAGCGCGGGACAGGGAGAGCAGCCCCAGCATTTT. It is translated as CASSAGQGEQPQHF.